This entry lists 27 T cell receptor beta chains sequenced from one sample in a study of PD-1 blockade in mismatch repair-deficient tumors (dated by TCRdb to about 2017). Receptor amplification or capture employed the immunoSEQ multiplex PCR assay. TCRdb mirrors the immuneACCESS table, restricted to in-frame sequences. Some clones are absent from its copies; in checked studies, under half trace to an unresolved V gene, and the reason for the others is unknown. Counted in this sample were 100,000 to 150,000 clones; roughly nine tenths of them appeared once. The biggest ten clones account for roughly 13% of the sample. The sequences come from peripheral blood, collected 44 weeks after starting pembrolizumab. These receptors originate from an adult with mismatch repair-deficient cancer.

The V gene is TRBV9, the J gene TRBJ2-3; tentative D call: TRBD2 (5 bases). The germline V gene encodes CDR1 SGDLS and CDR2 YYNGEE. The CDR3 is 14 amino acids. V lost 3 bases to trimming and J lost 6 bases, with 14 bases between them. The CDR3 spells CASSAAGLSDTQYF. The CDR3 bases are TGTGCCAGCAGCGCCGCCGGACTGTCCGATACGCAGTATTTT.

This clone was observed a handful of times. The rearrangement joins TRBV13 to TRBJ2-7, with 8 bases that match TRBD1. Germline V gene sequence: CDR1 PRHDT, CDR2 FYEKMQ (reference sequence). V lost 5 bases and J lost 4; bases outside the gene matches: 10. This CDR3 is built from 15 residues. The CDR3 sequence: CASSATGQGHYEQYF. The DNA for the CDR3 is TGTGCCAGCAGCGCCACCGGACAGGGTCATTACGAGCAGTACTTC.

Regarding this clone: Other nucleotide sequences from this sample produce the same CDR3. V gene TRBV28 combines with J gene TRBJ1-2; no firm D call. Germline assignment: CDR1 MDHEN and CDR2 SYDVKM. This CDR3 spans 12 amino acids. Trimming took 2 bases from V and 3 from J, leaving 4 bases between them. CDR3 protein: CASSLGDYGYTF. For the CDR3, the DNA is TGTGCCAGCAGTTTAGGGGACTATGGCTACACCTTC.

The chain recombines TRBV7-9 with TRBJ2-7, with D possibly matching TRBD2 (7 bases). With 5 bases removed from V and 5 bases from J, the gap between germline ends came to 19 bases. CDR1 and CDR2 from the germline V gene are SEHNR and FQNEAQ (reference sequence). There are 15 residues in the CDR3. Here the CDR3 reads CASSKWGGHSDEQYF. The DNA for the CDR3 is TGTGCCAGCAGCAAATGGGGGGGGCATAGCGACGAGCAGTACTTC. Combining the CDR3 with reference TRBV7-9 and TRBJ2-7 gives the whole variable domain DTGVSQNPRHKITKRGQNVTFRCDPISEHNRLYWYRQTLGQGPEFLTYFQNEAQLEKSRLLSDRFSAERPKGSFSTLEIQRTEQGDSAMYLCASSKWGGHSDEQYFGPGTRLTVT.

The rearrangement joins TRBV5-1 to TRBJ2-7; D might be TRBD1 (6 bases). Trimming cost V 0 bases and J 2 bases, with 9 bases left between them. Germline V CDR1 and CDR2: SGHRS, YFSETQ. This CDR3 has 14 residues. In DNA, the CDR3 is TGCGCCAGCAGCTTGGGGTGGGGGCCCTACGAGCAGTACTTC. Amino acid sequence: CASSLGWGPYEQYF.

The chain joins TRBV6-1 to TRBJ2-1, with TRBD1 matching 7 bases. V lost 8 bases and J lost 7; bases outside the gene matches: 11. The CDR3 extends over 14 amino acids. Germline CDR1 MNHNS, CDR2 SASEGT. CDR3 protein: CASGADRVSNEQFF. DNA of the CDR3: TGTGCCAGCGGGGCTGACAGGGTTTCTAATGAGCAGTTCTTC.

This rearrangement joins TRBV18 to TRBJ1-4; TRBD1 matches 7 bases. The CDR3 loop spans 13 amino acids. J gave up 6 bases and V 10 bases, and 8 bases lay outside the gene matches. The germline gives CDR1 KGHSH, CDR2 LQKENI. Here the CDR3 DNA reads TGTGCCACCCAAGACAGGGCGGATGAAAAACTGTTTTTT. As protein: CATQDRADEKLFF.

This chain uses TRBV9 with TRBJ2-1, with 10 bases aligning to TRBD2. Germline CDR1 is SGDLS and CDR2 is YYNGEE. V lost 2 bases, J lost 6 bases, and 8 bases stayed unmatched. This CDR3 contains 16 residues. The CDR3 sequence is CASSVASGGVINEQFF. The CDR3 bases are TGTGCCAGCAGCGTCGCTAGCGGGGGAGTTATCAATGAGCAGTTCTTC.

The chain employs TRBV4-1 and TRBJ1-2; 9 bases align to TRBD1. CDR3 length: 14 residues. Germline-derived CDR1 and CDR2 are MGHRA and YSYEKL. V lost 6 bases and J lost 4; bases outside the gene matches: 6. Written as DNA, the CDR3 is TGCGCCAGCAGTGGGACAGGGAGGACCTATGGCTACACCTTC. It translates to CASSGTGRTYGYTF.

CDR3: CASSLDLEQFF. CDR3 in DNA: TGTGCCAGCAGCTTAGATCTAGAGCAGTTCTTC. The gene calls are TRBV11-2 and TRBJ2-1; no reliable D call. The V and J ends lost 0 bases and 10 bases respectively, with 4 bases between them. The CDR3 totals 11 residues. Germline CDR1 reads SGHAT; CDR2 reads FQNNGV. Full variable domain (remainder filled in from reference TRBV11-2 and TRBJ2-1): EAGVAQSPRYKIIEKRQSVAFWCNPISGHATLYWYQQILGQGPKLLIQFQNNGVVDDSQLPKDRFSAERLKGVDSTLKIQPAKLEDSAVYLCASSLDLEQFFGPGTRLTVL.

The rearrangement joins TRBV11-2 to TRBJ2-5, with D maybe TRBD1 (5 bases). Looked up from germline, CDR1 is SGHAT and CDR2 is FQNNGV. Trimming left V 1 base short and J 9 bases short, with 6 bases between. This CDR3 is 11 amino acids long. CDR3 residues: CASSLVGAQYF. The CDR3 nucleotides read TGTGCCAGCAGCTTAGTAGGGGCCCAGTACTTC. The entire variable domain, with the rest obtained from reference TRBV11-2 and TRBJ2-5, is as follows: EAGVAQSPRYKIIEKRQSVAFWCNPISGHATLYWYQQILGQGPKLLIQFQNNGVVDDSQLPKDRFSAERLKGVDSTLKIQPAKLEDSAVYLCASSLVGAQYFGPGTRLLVL.

This clone appeared a few times. V gene TRBV7-9 combines with J gene TRBJ2-5; D is unresolved. V lost 1 base to trimming and J lost 5 bases, with 11 bases between them. The CDR3 loop spans 14 amino acids. The germline V gene has CDR1 SEHNR and CDR2 FQNEAQ (reference sequence). The CDR3 sequence: CASSLVGNWETQYF. CDR3 DNA: TGTGCCAGCAGCTTAGTTGGCAATTGGGAGACCCAGTACTTC. Full variable domain (rest looked up from reference TRBV7-9 and TRBJ2-5): DTGVSQNPRHKITKRGQNVTFRCDPISEHNRLYWYRQTLGQGPEFLTYFQNEAQLEKSRLLSDRFSAERPKGSFSTLEIQRTEQGDSAMYLCASSLVGNWETQYFGPGTRLLVL.

This clone was detected once. Additional DNA sequences in this sample encode the identical CDR3. This chain joins TRBV7-2 and TRBJ2-1; the D gene is possibly TRBD2 (5 bases). V was clipped by 6 bases and J by 4 bases, with 13 bases between them. CDR3 size: 14 residues. Germline loops: CDR1 SGHTA, CDR2 FQGNSA. The CDR3 region has the DNA TGTGCCAGCAGTCTTGGAGGACCATACAATGAGCAGTTCTTC. This encodes CASSLGGPYNEQFF.

The rearrangement joins TRBV19 to TRBJ1-4; possible D gene TRBD1, 5 bases. The germline CDR1 and CDR2 sequences are LNHDA and SQIVND (reference sequence). Trimming removed 10 bases at V and 4 bases at J, with 25 bases between. This CDR3 has 17 residues. The CDR3 region has the DNA TGTGCCACCCAACCCCCCTTAACCAGGGTGATTAATGAAAAACTGTTTTTT. Protein: CATQPPLTRVINEKLFF. Combining the CDR3 with reference TRBV19 and TRBJ1-4 gives the whole variable domain DGGITQSPKYLFRKEGQNVTLSCEQNLNHDAMYWYRQDPGQGLRLIYYSQIVNDFQKGDIAEGYSVSREKKESFPLTVTSAQKNPTAFYLCATQPPLTRVINEKLFFGSGTQLSVL.

V is TRBV4-2 and J is TRBJ1-3; D gene uncertain. CDR1 LGHNA and CDR2 YNFKEQ come from the germline V gene. V lost 0 bases and J 2 bases, leaving 5 bases between the germline ends. There are 14 residues in the CDR3. This CDR3 reads CASSQDSAGNTIYF. CDR3 DNA sequence: TGTGCCAGCAGCCAAGACTCCGCTGGAAACACCATATATTTT.

The V call is TRBV4-1, the J call TRBJ2-7, with D maybe TRBD1 (5 bases). CDR1 and CDR2 from the germline V gene are MGHRA and YSYEKL. Trimming left V 1 base short and J 1 base short, with 8 bases between. This CDR3 comprises 14 residues. This CDR3 reads CASSQGPGSYEQYF. The CDR3 DNA follows: TGCGCCAGCAGCCAAGGCCCAGGGTCCTACGAGCAGTACTTC.

The gene calls are TRBV4-3 and TRBJ2-1, with 9 bases aligning to TRBD1. CDR3 length: 15 amino acids. The germline CDR1 and CDR2 sequences are LGHNA and YSLEER. V gave up 4 bases and J gave up 4 bases; unmatched junction bases: 5. This CDR3 is CASSLGTGIYNEQFF. The DNA of the CDR3 is TGCGCCAGCAGCCTTGGGACAGGGATTTACAATGAGCAGTTCTTC.

CDR3 in DNA: TGTGCCATCAGTGAGGGGACTCACAGAGGACAGGGACCTTACGAGCAGTACTTC. Protein: CAISEGTHRGQGPYEQYF. The chain combines TRBV10-3 with TRBJ2-7, with 8 bases fitting TRBD1. The CDR3 has 18 amino acids. Germline-derived CDR1 and CDR2 are ENHRY and SYGVKD. The junction had 16 bases not matched to a gene; V was cut back by 2 bases and J by 4 bases.

V gene TRBV6-4 combines with J gene TRBJ2-7; D is possibly TRBD2 (5 bases). V lost 4 bases and J 2 bases, leaving 15 bases between the germline ends. This CDR3 has 15 residues. Germline CDR1 is MRHNA and CDR2 is SNTAGT. CDR3 loop: CASSAPEVLAYEQYF. For the CDR3, the DNA is TGTGCCAGCAGTGCCCCTGAGGTACTAGCCTACGAGCAGTACTTC.

This chain uses TRBV6-4 with TRBJ2-1; 9 bases fit TRBD2. V was pared by 6 bases and J by 2 bases, with 5 bases of the junction left unmatched. Looked up from germline, CDR1 is MRHNA and CDR2 is SNTAGT. The CDR3 runs 15 residues. CDR3 DNA: TGTGCCAGCAGCAAAATAGCGGGAGCCTACAATGAGCAGTTCTTC. This gives the protein CASSKIAGAYNEQFF.

This clone was detected a few times. As DNA, the CDR3 is TGTGCCAGCAAGAGGGGTTTAGGTCAGCCCCAGCATTTT. Translation gives CASKRGLGQPQHF. The V and J genes are TRBV27 and TRBJ1-5, with D possibly being TRBD1 (5 bases). The CDR3 runs to 13 residues. Trimming cost V 7 bases and J 6 bases, with 13 bases left between them. Germline assignment: CDR1 MNHEY and CDR2 SMNVEV (reference sequence).

The chain recombines TRBV19 with TRBJ2-1; maybe TRBD1 (5 bases). Trimming took 1 base from V and 2 from J, leaving 12 bases between them. Germline lookup yields CDR1 LNHDA and CDR2 SQIVND (reference sequence). This CDR3 contains 16 residues. This CDR3 reads CASSIVVGPAYNEQFF. The CDR3, as DNA: TGTGCCAGTAGTATAGTAGTGGGGCCCGCCTACAATGAGCAGTTCTTC.

The chain links TRBV1 to TRBJ2-7; TRBD1, the table's D call, lacks a check against the DNA. TRBV1 is recorded as a pseudogene. There are 18 residues in the CDR3. CDR3 in amino acids: CTSSQDRAPKKGVYEQYF. CDR3 sequence (DNA): TGCACCAGCAGCCAAGATCGGGCACCAAAAAAAGGGGTCTACGAGCAGTACTTC.

The table lists this clone with a few counts. The rearrangement uses TRBV27 and TRBJ2-7; weak D call: TRBD2 (5 bases). CDR3 length equals 14 residues. Germline-derived CDR1 and CDR2 are MNHEY and SMNVEV (reference sequence). The V end lost 3 bases, the J end lost 6 bases, and 15 bases lay between the germline ends. CDR3 bases: TGTGCCAGCAGTTTCCGGGCGGGTTTCCGCGAGCAGTACTTC. Residues: CASSFRAGFREQYF.

The rearrangement uses TRBV6-5 and TRBJ1-1; D gene ambiguous. Germline CDR1 reads MNHEY; CDR2 reads SVGAGI. The germline V and J ends were trimmed by 2 bases and 3 bases, with 13 bases remaining between them. CDR3 length equals 15 residues. CDR3 residues: CASSYTGSRYTEAFF. The CDR3 region has the DNA TGTGCCAGCAGTTACACCGGCAGTCGCTACACTGAAGCTTTCTTT.

The gene calls are TRBV27 and TRBJ2-5, with D hard to call. CDR1 is MNHEY and CDR2 is SMNVEV in the germline V gene (reference sequence). V lost 1 base and J 3 bases, leaving 18 bases between the germline ends. The CDR3 is 17 amino acids. The DNA for the CDR3 is TGTGCCAGCAGTTTATTCCCACCACCCCGGAGAAAAGAGACCCAGTACTTC. Translated: CASSLFPPPRRKETQYF.

The gene calls are TRBV25-1 and TRBJ2-2; 7 nucleotides agree with TRBD2. The CDR3 sequence is 14 residues long. V gave up 1 base and J gave up 5 bases; unmatched junction bases: 1. Germline V lookup: CDR1 MGHDK, CDR2 SYGVNS. The CDR3 region has the DNA TGTGCCAGCAGTGAATGGGGGGGTACCGGGGAGCTGTTTTTT. Amino acid sequence: CASSEWGGTGELFF.